Listed below are T cell receptor beta chains from one sample, sequenced in a study of T cells in Graves' hyperthyroidism and ophthalmopathy. MiXCR was run by TCRdb on the multiplex PCR reads, yielding one entry per CDR3 protein. The sample carries roughly 580,000 distinct CDR3 sequences, around 45% recorded once. What was sequenced was peripheral blood or thyroid tissue (not recorded which). The receptors derive from a woman between 18 and 29 years old with Graves' hyperthyroidism. CDR3s include the opening cysteine and the closing phenylalanine or tryptophan. D genes are given only for firm matches. A row's size may be missing; if present it is once, few, many or a size class.

D gene,clone size,V gene,J gene,CDR3 DNA,CDR3 protein
TRBD1,NA,TRBV7-3,TRBJ2-5,TGCGCCAGCAGCCAACCTCAAAGGGGGCGCGGGGAGACCCAGTACTTC,CASSQPQRGRGETQYF
NA,many,TRBV2,TRBJ1-5,TGTGCCAGCAGTGAGGGCCAAGCTAATCAGCCCCAGCATTTT,CASSEGQANQPQHF
NA,once,TRBV29-1,TRBJ1-3,TGCAGCGTTGCACGTGAGGTGGGAAACACCATATATTTT,CSVAREVGNTIYF
TRBD1,once,TRBV2,TRBJ1-5,TGTGCCAGCAGCCCTCCCGGGACAGTCTCCAATCAGCCCCAGCATTTT,CASSPPGTVSNQPQHF
TRBD2,NA,TRBV10-3,TRBJ2-6,TGTGCCATCAGACTGGGACTAGCAGGGGGGGGCGGGGCCAACGTCCTGACTTTC,CAIRLGLAGGGGANVLTF
NA,NA,TRBV10-3,TRBJ2-5,TGTGCCATCAGTGGGGGCAGATCAGAGACCCAGTACTTC,CAISGGRSETQYF
NA,NA,TRBV7-9,TRBJ2-5,TGTGCCAGCAGCTTAGATGTGGTACAAGAGACCCAGTACTTC,CASSLDVVQETQYF
TRBD2,NA,TRBV29-1,TRBJ2-5,TGCAGCGTTGTCCCGGGACTAGCGCCCGAGGGGACCCAGTACTTC,CSVVPGLAPEGTQYF
NA,many,TRBV20-1,TRBJ2-7,TGCAGTGCTAGTCTTCCGGGAGTGGGCGAGCAGTACTTC,CSASLPGVGEQYF
NA,NA,TRBV2,TRBJ2-7,TGTGCCAGCAGTTGGACAGACGATAGGTTCCACGAGCAGTACTTC,CASSWTDDRFHEQYF
NA,many,TRBV10-3,TRBJ1-4,TGTGCCATCAGTGAGTCCGAGGTTGAAAAACTGTTTTTT,CAISESEVEKLFF
TRBD2,many,TRBV7-9,TRBJ2-5,TGTGCCAGCAGCCACCGATTAGCGGGAGCTTCCGAGACCCAGTACTTC,CASSHRLAGASETQYF
NA,NA,TRBV11-1,TRBJ1-4,TGTGCCTGGAAGGGACTGGGGGAAAAACTGTTTTTT,CAWKGLGEKLFF
NA,many,TRBV10-3,TRBJ1-4,TGTGCCATCAGTGAGTCGAAGATCGTCCGACCGTCCGGCGAAAAACTGTTTTTT,CAISESKIVRPSGEKLFF
TRBD1,NA,TRBV20-1,TRBJ2-7,TGCAGTGCTAGCTCACCAGCGGGACAGGGCTACGAGCAGTACTTC,CSASSPAGQGYEQYF
NA,NA,TRBV24-1,TRBJ1-2,TGTGCCACCAGTGACTACACCTTC,CATSDYTF
NA,NA,TRBV7-3,TRBJ2-7,TGTGCCAGCTCACCACCGTCCAGCAGAAGCGAGCAGTACTTC,CASSPPSSRSEQYF
TRBD2,NA,TRBV20-1,TRBJ2-2,TGCAGTGCTTCGGGACTAGCGGGAGGGCCATCGGGGGAGCTGTTTTTT,CSASGLAGGPSGELFF
TRBD2,NA,TRBV6-5,TRBJ2-7,TGTGCCAGCAGTTACGCGGGAGCCTCACCCGAGCAGTACTTC,CASSYAGASPEQYF
TRBD2,NA,TRBV20-1,TRBJ2-2,TGCAGTGCTAGATCCCCGGGACTAGCGGGAGGTACCGGGGAGCTGTTTTTT,CSARSPGLAGGTGELFF
TRBD2,NA,TRBV19,TRBJ2-5,TGTGCCAGCAGCTTGGCGGGGACTAGCGGCCTCCGAGGGGCCCAGTACTTC,CASSLAGTSGLRGAQYF
NA,few,TRBV20-1,TRBJ2-7,TGCAGTGCTACTCGACGGAACTACGAGCAGTACTTC,CSATRRNYEQYF
NA,NA,TRBV24-1,TRBJ1-4,TGTGCCACCAGTGACGCTAACAGCAATGAAAAACTGTTTTTT,CATSDANSNEKLFF
NA,many,TRBV24-1,TRBJ1-4,TGTGCCACCAGTGACCCGGCCCAGGGTAACAATGAAAAACTGTTTTTT,CATSDPAQGNNEKLFF
NA,many,TRBV6-1,TRBJ2-5,TGTGCCAGCAGCCAGATACTGAAGGGTCAAGAGACCCAGTACTTC,CASSQILKGQETQYF
TRBD1,NA,TRBV20-1,TRBJ1-5,TGCAGTGTTCGACAGGGGGTGATTCAGCCCCAGCATTTT,CSVRQGVIQPQHF
NA,NA,TRBV12-3/TRBV12-4,TRBJ1-5,TGTGCCAGCAGTGCCGAGGGGAGCAGTCAGCCCCAGCATTTT,CASSAEGSSQPQHF
NA,many,TRBV2,TRBJ1-6,TGTGCCACCAGGGATTTACGGGGTTCACCCCTCCACTTT,CATRDLRGSPLHF
NA,once,TRBV6-5,TRBJ2-7,TGTGCCAGCAGTTACGGGGGTTTGTACGAGCAGTACTTC,CASSYGGLYEQYF
NA,many,TRBV7-8,TRBJ1-4,TGTGCCAGCAGCCCGACCCGAGGGCATGAAGGAAAACTGTTTTTT,CASSPTRGHEGKLFF
NA,many,TRBV7-2,TRBJ1-2,TGTGCCAGCAGCCAAGGCGGGAGGAGGGTGGTTGGCTACACCTTC,CASSQGGRRVVGYTF
NA,many,TRBV15,TRBJ1-2,TGTGCCACCAGCCCACTTGTGGGAGCGGGCCCCTATGGCTACACCTTC,CATSPLVGAGPYGYTF
NA,few,TRBV5-6,TRBJ1-1,TGTGCCAGCAGCTGGGGGGACCTAAACACTGAAGCTTTCTTT,CASSWGDLNTEAFF
TRBD1,NA,TRBV29-1,TRBJ1-2,TGCAGCACCACCGGGACAGGGGACTATGGCTACACCTTC,CSTTGTGDYGYTF
NA,NA,TRBV24-1,TRBJ2-5,TGTGCCACCAGTGGACAGATCCAAGAGACCCAGTACTTC,CATSGQIQETQYF
TRBD1,NA,TRBV20-1,TRBJ1-6,TGCAGTGCTAAACAGGGGGTCAATTCACCCCTCCACTTT,CSAKQGVNSPLHF
NA,many,TRBV7-3,TRBJ1-1,TGTGCCAGCAGCCTTCAAGGCAGGGTGAACACTGAAGCTTTCTTT,CASSLQGRVNTEAFF
TRBD1,many,TRBV25-1,TRBJ1-4,TGTGCCAGCAGTGAATATACTGGACAGGGCAGTGAAAAACTGTTTTTT,CASSEYTGQGSEKLFF
TRBD2,NA,TRBV10-3,TRBJ2-7,TGTGCCACCGATCCGGGAGGCTCCTACGAGCAGTACTTC,CATDPGGSYEQYF
NA,many,TRBV6-4,TRBJ1-2,TGTGCCAGCAGTGACTCGACTCTTGGAGGCTACACCTTC,CASSDSTLGGYTF
NA,few,TRBV20-1,TRBJ1-1,TGCAGTGCTAGACCCCTGAACACTGAAGCTTTCTTT,CSARPLNTEAFF
TRBD1,NA,TRBV19,TRBJ2-2,TGTGCCAGTAGTAAGGGACAGGGCTACACCGGGGAGCTGTTTTTT,CASSKGQGYTGELFF
NA,NA,TRBV15,TRBJ1-5,TGTGCCACCAGCAGAGATAACACTGTCGACGAGCAGCCCCAGCATTTT,CATSRDNTVDEQPQHF
NA,NA,TRBV2,TRBJ1-5,TGTGCCAGCAGTGAAGTCCGACCAGGGGGCAATCAGCCCCAGCATTTT,CASSEVRPGGNQPQHF
NA,NA,TRBV7-2,TRBJ1-2,TGTGCCAGCAGCTTCCTGGGGGCCGAGGGCTATGGCTACACCTTC,CASSFLGAEGYGYTF
TRBD1,NA,TRBV12-3/TRBV12-4,TRBJ1-1,TGTGCCAGCAGTTCCGCAGGGGGGAGGGAAGCTTTCTTT,CASSSAGGREAFF
NA,NA,TRBV7-9,TRBJ1-1,TGTGCCAGCAGCCTGGACAGTCTCGGTTCCGGGACTGAAGCTTTCTTT,CASSLDSLGSGTEAFF
NA,few,TRBV20-1,TRBJ2-7,TGCAGTGCTAGAGGGAGGAACGACTACGAGCAGTACTTC,CSARGRNDYEQYF
NA,few,TRBV12-3/TRBV12-4,TRBJ1-4,TGTGCCAGCAGTTTCGGGGGGCGGGAAAAACTGTTTTTT,CASSFGGREKLFF
TRBD1,NA,TRBV19,TRBJ1-1,TGTGCCAGTAGTAACGGACAGGGGGCGTCTGAAGCTTTCTTT,CASSNGQGASEAFF
TRBD1,many,TRBV24-1,TRBJ1-2,TGTGCCATCCGGGACAGGGGAGGCTATGGCTACACCTTC,CAIRDRGGYGYTF
NA,many,TRBV6-5,TRBJ1-6,TGTGCCAGCAGTTACCGCGGGCAGTTGGATTCACCCCTCCACTTT,CASSYRGQLDSPLHF
TRBD1,once,TRBV15,TRBJ1-3,TGTGCCACCAGCAGGGGGACAGGGGCTGGAAACACCATATATTTT,CATSRGTGAGNTIYF